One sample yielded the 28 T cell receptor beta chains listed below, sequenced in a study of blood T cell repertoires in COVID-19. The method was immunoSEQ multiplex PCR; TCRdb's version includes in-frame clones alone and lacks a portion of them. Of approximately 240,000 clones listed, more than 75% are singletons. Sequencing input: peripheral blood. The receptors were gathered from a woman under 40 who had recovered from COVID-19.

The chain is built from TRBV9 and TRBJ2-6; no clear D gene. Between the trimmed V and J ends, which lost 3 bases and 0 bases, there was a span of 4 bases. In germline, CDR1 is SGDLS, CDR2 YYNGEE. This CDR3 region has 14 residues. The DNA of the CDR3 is TGTGCCAGCAGCGGGAGCTCTGGGGCCAACGTCCTGACTTTC. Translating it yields CASSGSSGANVLTF.

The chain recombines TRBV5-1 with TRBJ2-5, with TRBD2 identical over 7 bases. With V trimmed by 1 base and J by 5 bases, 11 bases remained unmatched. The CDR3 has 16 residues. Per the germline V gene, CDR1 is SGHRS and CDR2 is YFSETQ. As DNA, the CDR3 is TGCGCCAGCAGCTTGAGCATTCGTTTCGGGGGGGAGACCCAGTACTTC. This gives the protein CASSLSIRFGGETQYF.

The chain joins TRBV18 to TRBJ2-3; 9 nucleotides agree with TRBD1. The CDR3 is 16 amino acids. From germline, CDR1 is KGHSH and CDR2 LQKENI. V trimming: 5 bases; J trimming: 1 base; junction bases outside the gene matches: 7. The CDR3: CASSSDRGGGTDTQYF. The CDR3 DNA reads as TGTGCCAGCTCATCCGACAGGGGGGGTGGCACAGATACGCAGTATTTT.

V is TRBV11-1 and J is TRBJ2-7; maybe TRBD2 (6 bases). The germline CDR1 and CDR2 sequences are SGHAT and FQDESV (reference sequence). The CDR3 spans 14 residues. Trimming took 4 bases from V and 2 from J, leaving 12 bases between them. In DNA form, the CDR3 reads TGTGCCAGCAGCTATACTGGCGGGGCCTACGAGCAGTACTTC. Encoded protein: CASSYTGGAYEQYF.

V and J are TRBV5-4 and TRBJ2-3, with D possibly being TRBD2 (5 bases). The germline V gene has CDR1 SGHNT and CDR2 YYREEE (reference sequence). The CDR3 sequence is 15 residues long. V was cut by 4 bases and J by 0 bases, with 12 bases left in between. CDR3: CASSPLSGSTDTQYF. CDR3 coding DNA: TGTGCCAGCAGCCCTTTATCGGGGAGCACAGATACGCAGTATTTT.

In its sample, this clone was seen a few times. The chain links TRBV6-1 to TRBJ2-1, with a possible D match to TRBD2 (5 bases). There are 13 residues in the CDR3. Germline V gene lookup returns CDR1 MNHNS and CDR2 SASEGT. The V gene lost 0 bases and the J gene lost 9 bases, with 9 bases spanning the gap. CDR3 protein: CASSEAGLSEQFF. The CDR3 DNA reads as TGTGCCAGCAGTGAAGCTGGACTGAGTGAGCAGTTCTTC.

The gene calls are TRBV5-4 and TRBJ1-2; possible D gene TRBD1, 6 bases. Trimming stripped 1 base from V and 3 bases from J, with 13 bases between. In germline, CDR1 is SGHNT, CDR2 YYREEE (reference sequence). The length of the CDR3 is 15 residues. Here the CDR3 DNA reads TGTGCCAGCAGCTTGAGCGGGGGGCTCGACTATGGCTACACCTTC. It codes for CASSLSGGLDYGYTF. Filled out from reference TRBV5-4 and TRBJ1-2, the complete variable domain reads ETGVTQSPTHLIKTRGQQVTLRCSSQSGHNTVSWYQQALGQGPQFIFQYYREEENGRGNFPPRFSGLQFPNYSSELNVNALELDDSALYLCASSLSGGLDYGYTFGSGTRLTVV.

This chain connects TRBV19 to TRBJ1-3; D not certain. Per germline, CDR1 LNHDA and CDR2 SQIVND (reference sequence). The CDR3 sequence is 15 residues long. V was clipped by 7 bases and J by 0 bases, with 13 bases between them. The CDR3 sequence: CASTTRGNSGNTIYF. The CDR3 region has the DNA TGTGCCAGTACCACCCGCGGGAACTCTGGAAACACCATATATTTT.

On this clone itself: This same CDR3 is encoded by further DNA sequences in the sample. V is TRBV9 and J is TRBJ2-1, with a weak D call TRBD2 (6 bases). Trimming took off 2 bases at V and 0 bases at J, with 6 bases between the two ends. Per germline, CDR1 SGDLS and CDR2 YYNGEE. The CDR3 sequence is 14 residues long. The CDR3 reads CASSVGSSYNEQFF. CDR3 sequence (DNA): TGTGCCAGCAGCGTCGGGAGCTCCTACAATGAGCAGTTCTTC.

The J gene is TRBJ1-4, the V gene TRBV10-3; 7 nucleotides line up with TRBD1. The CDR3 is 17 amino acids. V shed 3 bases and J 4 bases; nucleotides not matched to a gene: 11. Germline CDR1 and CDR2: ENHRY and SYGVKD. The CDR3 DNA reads TGTGCCATCAGTGAACAGGGGCGTATTATTGGTAATGAAAAACTGTTTTTT. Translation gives CAISEQGRIIGNEKLFF.

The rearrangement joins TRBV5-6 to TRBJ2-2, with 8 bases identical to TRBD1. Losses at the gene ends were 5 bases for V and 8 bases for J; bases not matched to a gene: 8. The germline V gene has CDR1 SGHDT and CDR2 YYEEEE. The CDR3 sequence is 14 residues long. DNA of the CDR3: TGTGCCAGCAGATACGACAGGGGACGGGGGGAGCTGTTTTTT. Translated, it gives CASRYDRGRGELFF. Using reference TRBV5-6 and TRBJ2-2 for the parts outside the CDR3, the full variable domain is DAGVTQSPTHLIKTRGQQVTLRCSPKSGHDTVSWYQQALGQGPQFIFQYYEEEERQRGNFPDRFSGHQFPNYSSELNVNALLLGDSALYLCASRYDRGRGELFFGEGSRLTVL.

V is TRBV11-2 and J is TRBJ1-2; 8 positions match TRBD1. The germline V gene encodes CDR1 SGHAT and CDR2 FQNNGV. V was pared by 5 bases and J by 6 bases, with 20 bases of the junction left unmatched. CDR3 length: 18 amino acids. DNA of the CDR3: TGTGCCAGCAGCCCAGGGAGTCCCAGGACAGGGTATTTCCATGGCTACACCTTC. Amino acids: CASSPGSPRTGYFHGYTF.

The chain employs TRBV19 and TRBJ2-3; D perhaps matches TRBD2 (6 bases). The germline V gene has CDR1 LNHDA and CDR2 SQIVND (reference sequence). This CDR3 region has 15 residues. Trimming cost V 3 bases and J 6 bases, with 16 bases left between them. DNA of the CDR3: TGTGCCAGTAGTATTCCCAGCGGGCCGGTGGATACGCAGTATTTT. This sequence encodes CASSIPSGPVDTQYF.

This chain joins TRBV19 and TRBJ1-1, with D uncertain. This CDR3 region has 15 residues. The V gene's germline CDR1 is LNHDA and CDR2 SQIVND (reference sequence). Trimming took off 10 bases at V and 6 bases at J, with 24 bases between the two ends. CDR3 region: CATRRRGGLYAEAFF. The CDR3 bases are TGTGCCACCCGACGTCGGGGAGGGCTATATGCTGAAGCTTTCTTT.

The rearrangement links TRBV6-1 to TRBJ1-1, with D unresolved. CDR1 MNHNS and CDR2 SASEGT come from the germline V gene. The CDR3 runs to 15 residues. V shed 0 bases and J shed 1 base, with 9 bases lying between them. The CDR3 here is CASSEAVEANTEAFF. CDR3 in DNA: TGTGCCAGCAGTGAAGCCGTAGAGGCGAACACTGAAGCTTTCTTT.

The CDR3 DNA follows: TGTGCCAGCAGCGGGGGGGCAGAGACCCAGTACTTC. Translating it yields CASSGGAETQYF. The chain has TRBV3-1 (or the pseudogene TRBV3-2) and TRBJ2-5, with a weak D call TRBD2 (7 bases). Trimming took 5 bases from V and 4 from J, leaving 8 bases between them. Germline CDR1 LGHDT, CDR2 YNNKEL (reference sequence). CDR3 length equals 12 residues.

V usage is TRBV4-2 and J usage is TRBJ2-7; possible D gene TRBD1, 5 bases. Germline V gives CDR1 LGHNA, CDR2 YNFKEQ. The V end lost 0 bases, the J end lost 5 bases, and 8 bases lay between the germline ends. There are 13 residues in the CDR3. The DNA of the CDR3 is TGTGCCAGCAGCCAAGATAGGGGTCACGAGCAGTACTTC. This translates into CASSQDRGHEQYF.

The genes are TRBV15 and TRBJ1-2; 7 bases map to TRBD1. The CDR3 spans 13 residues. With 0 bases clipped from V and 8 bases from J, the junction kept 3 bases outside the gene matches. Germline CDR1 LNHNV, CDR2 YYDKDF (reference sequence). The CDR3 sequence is CATSRDQGGGYTF. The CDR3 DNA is TGTGCCACCAGCAGAGATCAGGGGGGCGGCTACACCTTC.

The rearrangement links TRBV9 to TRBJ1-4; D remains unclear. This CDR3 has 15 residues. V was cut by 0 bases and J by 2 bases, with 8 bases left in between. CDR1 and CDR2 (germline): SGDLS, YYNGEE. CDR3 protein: CASSVEGRTNEKLFF. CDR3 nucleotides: TGTGCCAGCAGCGTAGAAGGGAGGACTAATGAAAAACTGTTTTTT.

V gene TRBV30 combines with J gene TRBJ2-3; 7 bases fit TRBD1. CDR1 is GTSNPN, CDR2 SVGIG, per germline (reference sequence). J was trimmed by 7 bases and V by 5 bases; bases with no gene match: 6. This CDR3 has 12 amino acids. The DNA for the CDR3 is TGTGCCTGGGACAGGGCGATGAATACGCAGTATTTT. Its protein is CAWDRAMNTQYF. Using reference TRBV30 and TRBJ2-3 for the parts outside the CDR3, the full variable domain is SQTIHQWPATLVQPVGSPLSLECTVEGTSNPNLYWYRQAAGRGLQLLFYSVGIGQISSEVPQNLSASRPQDRQFILSSKKLLLSDSGFYLCAWDRAMNTQYFGPGTRLTVL.

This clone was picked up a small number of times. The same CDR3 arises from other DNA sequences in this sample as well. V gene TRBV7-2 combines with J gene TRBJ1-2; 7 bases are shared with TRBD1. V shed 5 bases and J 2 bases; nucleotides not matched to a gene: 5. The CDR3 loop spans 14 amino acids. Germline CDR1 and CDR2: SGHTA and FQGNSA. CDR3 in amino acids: CASSTSTGNYGYTF. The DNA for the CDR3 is TGTGCCAGCAGCACCTCGACAGGGAACTATGGCTACACCTTC. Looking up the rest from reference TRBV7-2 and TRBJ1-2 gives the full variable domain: GAGVSQSPSNKVTEKGKDVELRCDPISGHTALYWYRQSLGQGLEFLIYFQGNSAPDKSGLPSDRFSAERTGGSVSTLTIQRTQQEDSAVYLCASSTSTGNYGYTFGSGTRLTVV.

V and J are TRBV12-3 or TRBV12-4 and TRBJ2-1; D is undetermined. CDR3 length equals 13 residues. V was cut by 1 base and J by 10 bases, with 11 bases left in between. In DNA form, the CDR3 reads TGTGCCAGCAGTTTAGGTTTAGCCCTAGAGCAGTTCTTC. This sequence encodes CASSLGLALEQFF.

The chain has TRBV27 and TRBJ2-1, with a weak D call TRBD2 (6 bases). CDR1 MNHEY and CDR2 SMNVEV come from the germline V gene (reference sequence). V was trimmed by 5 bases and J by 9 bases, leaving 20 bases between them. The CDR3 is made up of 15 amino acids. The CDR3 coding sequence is TGTGCCAGCAGTCCCGGGACTGGGAGGCGGAGTGAGCAGTTCTTC. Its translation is CASSPGTGRRSEQFF.

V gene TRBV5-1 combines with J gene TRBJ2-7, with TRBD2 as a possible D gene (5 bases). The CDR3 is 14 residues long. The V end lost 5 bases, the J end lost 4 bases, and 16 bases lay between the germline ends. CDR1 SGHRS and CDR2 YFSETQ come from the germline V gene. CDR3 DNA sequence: TGCGCCAGCAGAGTTGGACTTAGCTATTACGAGCAGTACTTC. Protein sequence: CASRVGLSYYEQYF.

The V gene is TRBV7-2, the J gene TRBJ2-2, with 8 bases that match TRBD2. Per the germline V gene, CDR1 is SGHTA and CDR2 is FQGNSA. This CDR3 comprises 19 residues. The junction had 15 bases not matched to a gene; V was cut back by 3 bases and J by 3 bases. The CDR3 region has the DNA TGTGCCAGCAGCTTTAAACCTCTCGTGGCGGGGGGCTACACCGGGGAGCTGTTTTTT. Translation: CASSFKPLVAGGYTGELFF.

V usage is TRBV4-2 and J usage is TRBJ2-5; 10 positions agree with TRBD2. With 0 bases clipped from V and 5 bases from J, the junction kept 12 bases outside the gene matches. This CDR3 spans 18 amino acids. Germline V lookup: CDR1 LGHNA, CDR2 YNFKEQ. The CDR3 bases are TGTGCCAGCAGCCAAGATGCTAGCGGGGGCTACAACATGGAGACCCAGTACTTC. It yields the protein CASSQDASGGYNMETQYF.

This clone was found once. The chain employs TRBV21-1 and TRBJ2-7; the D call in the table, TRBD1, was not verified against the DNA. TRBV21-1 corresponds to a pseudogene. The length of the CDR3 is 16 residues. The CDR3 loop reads CASSVPPGQGPYEQYF. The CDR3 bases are TGTGCCAGCAGCGTCCCCCCCGGGCAGGGGCCCTACGAGCAGTACTTC.

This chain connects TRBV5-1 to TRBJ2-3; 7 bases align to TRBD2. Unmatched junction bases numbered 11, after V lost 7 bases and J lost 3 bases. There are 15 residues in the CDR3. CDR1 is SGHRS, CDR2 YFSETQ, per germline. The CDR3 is CASCTSDGITDTQYF. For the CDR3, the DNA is TGCGCCAGCTGCACTAGCGACGGTATTACAGATACGCAGTATTTT.